These T cell receptor beta chains were read from a single sample in a study of T cells after yellow fever vaccination. TCRdb re-called the 5' RACE reads with MiXCR, one entry per CDR3 protein. The profile covers a few hundred thousand distinct CDR3 sequences, with less than 20% appearing a single time and around a sixth taken by the ten largest. This specimen consisted of PBMCs, obtained about 5 days after the first yellow fever vaccination. The source is a man aged 18 to 29 who received the YFV17D yellow fever vaccine. CDR3s include the opening cysteine and the closing phenylalanine or tryptophan. Each record gives: clone size, J gene, D gene, V gene, CDR3 length, CDR3 protein, CDR3 DNA. The D gene is left open where the match is weak. Part of the rows lack a size; the others show once, few, many or a class for expanded clones.

size: few
J: TRBJ2-7
D: .
V: TRBV5-1
length: 15
CDR3: CASSWTGTLSYEQYF
DNA: TGCGCCAGCAGCTGGACCGGGACACTATCCTACGAGCAGTACTTC

size: .
J: TRBJ2-7
D: .
V: TRBV6-2/TRBV6-3
length: 12
CDR3: CASRWSRGFAYF
DNA: TGTGCCAGCAGGTGGAGTCGTGGTTTTGCGTACTTC

size: few
J: TRBJ2-1
D: .
V: TRBV6-5
length: 12
CDR3: CASSGLNNEQFF
DNA: TGTGCCAGCAGCGGGTTGAACAATGAGCAGTTCTTC

size: many
J: TRBJ1-5
D: .
V: TRBV6-4
length: 15
CDR3: CASSDRGNANQPQHF
DNA: TGTGCCAGCAGTGACCGGGGAAACGCTAATCAGCCCCAGCATTTT

size: .
J: TRBJ2-5
D: TRBD2
V: TRBV20-1
length: 14
CDR3: CSAVSGGASETQYF
DNA: TGCAGTGCTGTTAGCGGGGGGGCTTCCGAGACCCAGTACTTC

size: .
J: TRBJ1-1
D: .
V: TRBV5-6
length: 14
CDR3: CASSLVMGPREAFF
DNA: TGTGCCAGCAGCTTGGTTATGGGCCCTCGAGAAGCTTTCTTT

size: .
J: TRBJ1-5
D: TRBD1
V: TRBV20-1
length: 17
CDR3: CSARAGTGSAGGQPQHF
DNA: TGCAGTGCTAGAGCCGGGACAGGGAGCGCTGGTGGTCAGCCCCAGCATTTT

size: .
J: TRBJ2-2
D: .
V: TRBV27
length: 14
CDR3: CASTGKPNTGELFF
DNA: TGTGCCAGCACGGGTAAACCGAACACCGGGGAGCTGTTTTTT

size: .
J: TRBJ1-5
D: TRBD1
V: TRBV4-2
length: 18
CDR3: CASSHGRDRAYSNQPQHF
DNA: TGTGCCAGCAGCCACGGGAGGGACAGGGCTTATAGCAATCAGCCCCAGCATTTT

size: few
J: TRBJ1-1
D: TRBD1
V: TRBV7-9
length: 15
CDR3: CASSAAQGAVTEAFF
DNA: TGTGCCAGCAGCGCCGCACAGGGGGCGGTCACTGAAGCTTTCTTT

size: few
J: TRBJ1-1
D: .
V: TRBV29-1
length: 10
CDR3: CSAMNTEAFF
DNA: TGCAGCGCCATGAACACTGAAGCTTTCTTT

size: few
J: TRBJ2-2
D: TRBD1
V: TRBV3-1
length: 15
CDR3: CASSQDTTGSGELFF
DNA: TGTGCCAGCAGCCAAGATACGACAGGGTCCGGGGAGCTGTTTTTT

size: .
J: TRBJ2-3
D: .
V: TRBV5-4
length: 13
CDR3: CARGTAQGDTQYF
DNA: TGTGCCAGGGGCACTGCCCAAGGGGATACGCAGTATTTT

size: .
J: TRBJ2-1
D: .
V: TRBV28
length: 12
CDR3: CASSGQRDEQFF
DNA: TGTGCCAGCAGTGGGCAGAGGGATGAGCAGTTCTTC

size: many
J: TRBJ2-2
D: .
V: TRBV12-3/TRBV12-4
length: 12
CDR3: CASSFITGELFF
DNA: TGTGCCAGCAGTTTTATCACCGGGGAGCTGTTTTTT

size: .
J: TRBJ1-1
D: .
V: TRBV4-1
length: 16
CDR3: CASSPTLWGLNTEAFF
DNA: TGCGCCAGCAGCCCAACGCTTTGGGGCCTGAACACTGAAGCTTTCTTT

size: many
J: TRBJ1-5
D: .
V: TRBV7-9
length: 12
CDR3: CATQRIDQPQHF
DNA: TGTGCCACCCAAAGGATAGATCAGCCCCAGCATTTT

size: few
J: TRBJ1-2
D: .
V: TRBV12-3/TRBV12-4
length: 15
CDR3: CASSPGRNTNYGYTF
DNA: TGTGCCAGCAGTCCGGGACGGAATACTAACTATGGCTACACCTTC

size: few
J: TRBJ2-2
D: TRBD1
V: TRBV18
length: 14
CDR3: CASSRDRATGELFF
DNA: TGTGCCAGCTCACGGGACAGGGCGACCGGGGAGCTGTTTTTT

size: few
J: TRBJ2-1
D: .
V: TRBV7-9
length: 13
CDR3: CASSPIQYNEQFF
DNA: TGTGCCAGCAGCCCCATACAGTACAATGAGCAGTTCTTC

size: .
J: TRBJ1-2
D: .
V: TRBV9
length: 12
CDR3: CASSETLRGYTF
DNA: TGTGCCAGCAGCGAGACTTTAAGGGGCTACACCTTC

size: once
J: TRBJ1-2
D: TRBD1
V: TRBV12-3/TRBV12-4
length: 16
CDR3: CASSPYWTGGSYGYTF
DNA: TGTGCCAGCAGTCCCTATTGGACAGGGGGAAGCTATGGCTACACCTTC

size: few
J: TRBJ1-2
D: .
V: TRBV7-9
length: 14
CDR3: CASSLARGNYGYTF
DNA: TGTGCCAGCAGCTTAGCGCGGGGGAACTATGGCTACACCTTC

size: few
J: TRBJ2-5
D: TRBD2
V: TRBV9
length: 16
CDR3: CASSVVSGTSAETQYF
DNA: TGTGCCAGCAGCGTAGTATCCGGGACTAGTGCAGAGACCCAGTACTTC

size: .
J: TRBJ2-2
D: .
V: TRBV4-2
length: 14
CDR3: CASSQALAGGELFF
DNA: TGTGCCAGCAGCCAGGCGCTGGCTGGCGGGGAGCTGTTTTTT

size: .
J: TRBJ2-1
D: TRBD2
V: TRBV7-7
length: 17
CDR3: CASSPDSGGALSGEQFF
DNA: TGTGCTAGCAGCCCTGATAGCGGGGGGGCACTATCGGGTGAGCAGTTCTTC

size: many
J: TRBJ2-2
D: TRBD1
V: TRBV19
length: 15
CDR3: CASSIGTGGSGELFF
DNA: TGTGCCAGTAGTATTGGGACAGGAGGGTCCGGGGAGCTGTTTTTT

size: .
J: TRBJ1-3
D: TRBD1
V: TRBV6-2/TRBV6-3
length: 15
CDR3: CASSFLGTAGNTIYF
DNA: TGTGCCAGCAGTTTTCTCGGGACAGCTGGAAACACCATATATTTT

size: few
J: TRBJ2-3
D: .
V: TRBV27
length: 15
CDR3: CASSSPPGGTDTQYF
DNA: TGTGCCAGCAGTTCCCCCCCAGGGGGCACAGATACGCAGTATTTT

size: many
J: TRBJ2-7
D: TRBD1
V: TRBV12-3/TRBV12-4
length: 14
CDR3: CASSLGTGGYEQYF
DNA: TGTGCCAGCAGCCTGGGGACAGGGGGATACGAGCAGTACTTC

size: few
J: TRBJ1-5
D: TRBD1
V: TRBV7-2
length: 15
CDR3: CASTKGTGLQQPQHF
DNA: TGTGCCAGCACCAAAGGGACAGGGTTGCAACAGCCCCAGCATTTT

size: few
J: TRBJ2-5
D: TRBD1
V: TRBV5-6
length: 14
CDR3: CASSPGQGLETQYF
DNA: TGTGCCAGCAGCCCGGGACAGGGTTTGGAGACCCAGTACTTC

size: .
J: TRBJ2-3
D: TRBD1
V: TRBV24-1
length: 17
CDR3: CATSDPSRDSSTDTQYF
DNA: TGTGCCACCAGTGACCCAAGCCGGGACAGTTCCACAGATACGCAGTATTTT

size: few
J: TRBJ2-2
D: .
V: TRBV4-3
length: 19
CDR3: CASSQRRATGPVRTGELFF
DNA: TGCGCCAGCAGCCAAAGGAGGGCGACAGGGCCCGTGAGGACCGGGGAGCTGTTTTTT

size: few
J: TRBJ1-1
D: .
V: TRBV7-3
length: 13
CDR3: CASSFSGVPEAFF
DNA: TGTGCCAGCAGCTTCAGCGGAGTCCCTGAAGCTTTCTTT

size: .
J: TRBJ2-2
D: TRBD1
V: TRBV27
length: 15
CDR3: CASSPRQGGTGELFF
DNA: TGTGCCAGCAGTCCCCGACAGGGGGGGACCGGGGAGCTGTTTTTT